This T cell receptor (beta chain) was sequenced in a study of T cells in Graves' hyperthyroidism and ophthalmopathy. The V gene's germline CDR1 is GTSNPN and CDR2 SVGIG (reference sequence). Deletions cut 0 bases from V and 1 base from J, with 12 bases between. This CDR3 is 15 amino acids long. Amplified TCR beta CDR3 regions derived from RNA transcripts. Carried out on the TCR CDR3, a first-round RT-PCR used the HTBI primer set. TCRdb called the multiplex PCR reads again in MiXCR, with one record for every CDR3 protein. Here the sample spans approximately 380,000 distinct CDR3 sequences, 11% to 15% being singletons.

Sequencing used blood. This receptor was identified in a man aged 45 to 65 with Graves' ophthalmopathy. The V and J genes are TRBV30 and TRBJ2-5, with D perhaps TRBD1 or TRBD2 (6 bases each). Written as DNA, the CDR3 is TGTGCCTGGAGTGTAGGGGGGCAGGGCCAAGAGACCCAGTACTTC. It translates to CAWSVGGQGQETQYF.